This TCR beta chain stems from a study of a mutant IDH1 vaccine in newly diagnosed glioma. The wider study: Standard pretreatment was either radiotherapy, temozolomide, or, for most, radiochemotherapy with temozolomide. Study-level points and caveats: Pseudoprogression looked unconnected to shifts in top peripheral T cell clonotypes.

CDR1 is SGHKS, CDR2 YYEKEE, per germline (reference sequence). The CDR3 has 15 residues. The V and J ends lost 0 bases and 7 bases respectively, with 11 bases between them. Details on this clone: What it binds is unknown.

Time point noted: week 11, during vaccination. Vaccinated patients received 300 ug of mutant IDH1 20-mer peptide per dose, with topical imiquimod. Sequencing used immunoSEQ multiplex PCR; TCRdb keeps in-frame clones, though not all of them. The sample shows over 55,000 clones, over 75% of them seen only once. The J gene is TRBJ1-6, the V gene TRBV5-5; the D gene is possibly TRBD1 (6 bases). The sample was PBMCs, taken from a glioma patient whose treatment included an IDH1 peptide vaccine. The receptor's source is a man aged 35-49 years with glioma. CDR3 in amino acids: CASSLGTARNSPLHF. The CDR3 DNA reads TGTGCCAGCAGCTTGGGGACAGCAAGGAATTCACCCCTCCACTTT.